This T cell receptor beta chain was obtained from a study of blood T cell repertoires in COVID-19. Turning to the study itself: PBMCs, B-cell-depleted T cells, or T cells provided the cDNA or gDNA that made up the material.

Method: immunoSEQ multiplex PCR; TCRdb's copy keeps in-frame clones and lacks some. The profile covers around 150,000 clones, with around 73% appearing a single time and 9.5% to 12% taken by the ten largest. Sequencing used peripheral blood. The receptor's source is a man between 60 and 75 years old who had recovered from COVID-19.

DNA of the CDR3: TGTGCCAGCAGTCCTGGACAGGGGGCGCGGACACCCCTCCACTTT. Amino acid sequence: CASSPGQGARTPLHF. The V gene is TRBV6-5, the J gene TRBJ1-6, with TRBD1 matching over 11 bases. The germline V gene has CDR1 MNHEY and CDR2 SVGAGI. The CDR3 is made up of 15 amino acids. J gave up 11 bases and V 5 bases, and 8 bases lay outside the gene matches.